These T cell receptor beta chains were read from a single sample in a study of blood T cell repertoires in COVID-19. Some clones are missing from TCRdb's copy, which holds only in-frame ones; the method was immunoSEQ multiplex PCR. In the table there are tens of thousands of clones, about four fifths of which are singletons. Specimen: peripheral blood. The source of these receptors is a woman in her fifties or sixties with active or convalescent COVID-19. Both conserved end residues are part of each CDR3.

j_gene | v_gene | CDR3aa
TRBJ1-1 | TRBV20-1 | CSASGNTEAFF
TRBJ2-4 | TRBV9 | CASSVYELATAKNIQYF
TRBJ1-1 | TRBV5-1 | CASSFDFGNIEAFF
TRBJ2-7 | TRBV3-1/TRBV3-2 | CASSLSTGYEQYF
TRBJ2-1 | TRBV18 | CASSKDRSWQFF
TRBJ2-3 | TRBV20-1 | CSASGTSGRTSTDTQYF
TRBJ2-5 | TRBV14 | CASSQVAGGGWETQYF
TRBJ1-4 | TRBV5-5 | CASSSPGQGTEKLFF
TRBJ2-5 | TRBV2 | CASRSLHGVVETQYF
TRBJ2-3 | TRBV10-3 | CAIRDLAGAADTQYF
TRBJ1-5 | TRBV18 | CASSPTSNQPQHF
TRBJ2-7 | TRBV6-1 | CASSEAPRESSYEQYF
TRBJ1-2 | TRBV9 | CASSTEGYGYTF
TRBJ1-5 | TRBV6-6 | CASSYQGDNQPQHF
TRBJ1-3 | TRBV10-3 | CAISEISGSGNTIYF
TRBJ1-2 | TRBV28 | CASSLVKQGYTF
TRBJ1-2 | TRBV9 | CASSVTGGQGVSYTF
TRBJ2-1 | TRBV19 | CASSIRVGEQFF
TRBJ2-3 | TRBV5-1 | CASSLQAGDADTQYF
TRBJ1-2 | TRBV19 | CASSRPQDYGYTF
TRBJ1-5 | TRBV27 | CASSIRQDNQPQHF
TRBJ2-5 | TRBV24-1 | CATSDGVAGGQETQYF
TRBJ2-7 | TRBV5-1 | CASSGSGSYEQYF
TRBJ2-1 | TRBV4-3 | CASSLAAFLKGDEQFF
TRBJ1-2 | TRBV7-2 | CASSPDRTYGYTF
TRBJ2-1 | TRBV7-2 | CASSPWAYNEQFF